Following are 20 T cell receptor beta chains from one sample sequenced in a study of control samples from healthy donors and cancer patients (dated by TCRdb to about 2020). The library was prepared using the immunoSEQ multiplex PCR assay. Held by TCRdb, this immuneACCESS table contains in-frame sequences only and omits some clones. Under half of the omission traces to an unresolved V gene where checked; the cause of the rest is unknown. Here the sample has some 14,000 clones; about 76% occur a single time. The ten top clones hold more than 7% of the sample. The sequenced sample consisted of formalin-fixed, paraffin-embedded tissue. The receptor source for this set is a male donor with melanoma.

The CDR3 spells CASSPRAGREAEAFF. The DNA of the CDR3 is TGTGCCAGCTCACCACGGGCAGGCCGGGAGGCTGAAGCTTTCTTT. This chain links TRBV18 with TRBJ1-1; unclear D gene. The CDR3 loop spans 15 amino acids. Germline CDR1 and CDR2: KGHSH and LQKENI. The germline V and J ends were trimmed by 1 base and 6 bases, with 15 bases remaining between them.

The J gene is TRBJ2-2, the V gene TRBV19; 8 bases match TRBD1. The CDR3 loop spans 12 amino acids. Germline V CDR1 and CDR2: LNHDA, SQIVND (reference sequence). With 8 bases clipped from V and 5 bases from J, the junction kept 1 base outside the gene matches. CDR3 DNA sequence: TGTGCCAGTTACAGGGGGACCGGGGAGCTGTTTTTT. Translated, it gives CASYRGTGELFF.

This chain uses TRBV7-3 with TRBJ2-1; 9 bases match TRBD2. The CDR3 contains 14 residues. With 2 bases clipped from V and 7 bases from J, the junction kept 3 bases outside the gene matches. Germline V gene lookup returns CDR1 SGHTA and CDR2 FQGTGA. The CDR3 loop reads CASSLLAGANEQFF. The CDR3 nucleotides are TGTGCCAGCAGCTTATTAGCGGGGGCGAATGAGCAGTTCTTC.

The chain couples TRBV6-4 to TRBJ1-6, with D possibly TRBD1 on 6 matching bases. Per the germline V gene, CDR1 is MRHNA and CDR2 is SNTAGT. CDR3 length: 15 amino acids. V was clipped by 2 bases and J by 6 bases, with 11 bases between them. Here the CDR3 DNA reads TGTGCCAGCAGTGACGCGGGGGCTGGTAATTCACCCCTCCACTTT. Protein: CASSDAGAGNSPLHF.

The gene calls are TRBV9 and TRBJ1-2; no firm D call. CDR1 SGDLS and CDR2 YYNGEE come from the germline V gene. The CDR3 is made up of 13 amino acids. V was trimmed by 0 bases and J by 5 bases, leaving 8 bases between them. CDR3 sequence reads: CASSVEMGYGYTF. In nucleotides, the CDR3 is TGTGCCAGCAGCGTAGAGATGGGGTATGGCTACACCTTC.

This clone is categorized as medium-sized. The chain combines TRBV24-1 with TRBJ2-1, with 10 bases matching TRBD2. Germline-derived CDR1 and CDR2 are KGHDR and SFDVKD. The CDR3 has 17 amino acids. Losses at the gene ends were 4 bases for V and 5 bases for J; bases not matched to a gene: 10. CDR3 nucleotides: TGTGCCACCAGTGACTGGGCCGAACTAGCGGGGAACAATGAGCAGTTCTTC. Protein product: CATSDWAELAGNNEQFF.

This sequence joins TRBV6-2 or TRBV6-3 and TRBJ1-1; 10 nucleotides align to TRBD1. There are 16 residues in the CDR3. With V trimmed by 4 bases and J by 0 bases, 5 bases remained unmatched. CDR1 and CDR2 (germline): MNHEY, SVGEGT. The CDR3 nucleotides are TGTGCCAGCAGTTCTAGGACAGGGGGATTGAACACTGAAGCTTTCTTT. Amino acid sequence: CASSSRTGGLNTEAFF.

The chain uses TRBV5-1 and TRBJ2-2; maybe TRBD2 (5 bases). The CDR3 has 13 amino acids. The germline V gene has CDR1 SGHRS and CDR2 YFSETQ. Trimming took 0 bases from V and 7 from J, leaving 7 bases between them. CDR3 in DNA: TGCGCCAGCAGCTTGGATCGGGACGGGGAGCTGTTTTTT. Protein: CASSLDRDGELFF.

The chain uses TRBV4-2 and TRBJ2-4; perhaps D is TRBD1 or TRBD2 (5 bases each). Germline CDR1 is LGHNA and CDR2 is YNFKEQ. The CDR3 has 15 amino acids. V lost 1 base and J 1 base, leaving 8 bases between the germline ends. DNA of the CDR3: TGTGCCAGCAGCCAAGTAGGGGAGGCCAAAAACATTCAGTACTTC. Translation gives CASSQVGEAKNIQYF.

The rearrangement links TRBV30 to TRBJ1-1, with a weak D call TRBD1 (6 bases). Germline-derived CDR1 and CDR2 are GTSNPN and SVGIG (reference sequence). V lost 4 bases and J lost 5, with 14 bases in between. The CDR3 is 13 residues long. In DNA form, the CDR3 reads TGTGCCTGGAACGAGGGGCAGGGGACTGAAGCTTTCTTT. Translation: CAWNEGQGTEAFF.

Points on this clone: One end of the junction fails to match germline, which may point to a read error. The chain is built from TRBV5-1 and TRBJ2-3; the D call may be TRBD1 or TRBD2 (5 bases each). From germline, CDR1 is SGHRS and CDR2 YFSETQ. CDR3 length: 12 amino acids. In DNA, the CDR3 is TGCGCCAGCAGCTGGGGGACGGAAGGGAGAAATTTT. Its translation: CASSWGTEGRNF.

The chain combines TRBV2 with TRBJ2-5; TRBD1 matches at 7 bases. Germline CDR1 reads SNHLY; CDR2 reads FYNNEI. V lost 8 bases to trimming and J lost 2 bases; unmatched junction nucleotides: 2. The CDR3 loop spans 12 amino acids. The CDR3 here is CASQQGQETQYF. DNA for the CDR3: TGTGCCAGCCAACAGGGGCAAGAGACCCAGTACTTC.

The gene calls are TRBV7-7 and TRBJ2-2; TRBD1 aligns across 8 bases. The CDR3 runs 15 residues. Germline assignment: CDR1 SSHAT and CDR2 FNYEAQ (reference sequence). Trimming cost V 6 bases and J 1 base; bases outside gene matches: 4. The CDR3 loop reads CASREGTGNTGELFF. CDR3 in DNA: TGTGCCAGCAGGGAGGGGACAGGGAACACCGGGGAGCTGTTTTTT.

This chain links TRBV15 with TRBJ1-1, with D tentatively TRBD1 (5 bases). This CDR3 is built from 14 residues. V lost 8 bases to trimming and J lost 0 bases, with 13 bases between them. In germline, CDR1 is LNHNV, CDR2 YYDKDF (reference sequence). CDR3 protein: CATGEGDLNTEAFF. In nucleotides, the CDR3 is TGTGCCACCGGGGAAGGGGACCTGAACACTGAAGCTTTCTTT.

The V and J genes are TRBV27 and TRBJ2-7, with 9 bases that match TRBD1. The CDR3 extends over 15 amino acids. J gave up 3 bases and V 4 bases, and 7 bases lay outside the gene matches. The V gene's germline CDR1 is MNHEY and CDR2 SMNVEV (reference sequence). The CDR3 nucleotides read TGTGCCAGCAGTTCCGGGACAGGGACGGGCTACGAGCAGTACTTC. Translating it yields CASSSGTGTGYEQYF.

This clone has just one count. J is TRBJ2-4 and V is TRBV7-8; no clear D gene. The V end lost 1 base, the J end lost 0 bases, and 13 bases lay between the germline ends. The CDR3 is 17 residues long. The germline V gene has CDR1 SGHVS and CDR2 FQNEAQ. CDR3 sequence reads: CASSLDRQAIAKNIQYF. The CDR3 DNA is TGTGCCAGCAGCTTAGATAGGCAGGCGATAGCCAAAAACATTCAGTACTTC.

The chain employs TRBV27 and TRBJ2-7; 7 bases map to TRBD1. Germline V gene lookup returns CDR1 MNHEY and CDR2 SMNVEV (reference sequence). This CDR3 region has 13 residues. The ends lost 4 bases at V and 3 bases at J; junction bases unmatched: 3. CDR3 sequence reads: CASSWDSRYEQYF. Here the CDR3 DNA reads TGTGCCAGCAGTTGGGACAGCCGCTACGAGCAGTACTTC.

The rearrangement links TRBV7-9 to TRBJ1-6, with a possible D match to TRBD1 (6 bases). The CDR3 length is 14 residues. V shed 1 base and J shed 7 bases, with 8 bases lying between them. The V gene's germline CDR1 is SEHNR and CDR2 FQNEAQ (reference sequence). CDR3 nucleotides: TGTGCCAGCAGCTTAGGGGGGGCAAATTCACCCCTCCACTTT. Amino acid sequence: CASSLGGANSPLHF.

The V and J genes are TRBV9 and TRBJ2-1; TRBD1 aligns across 9 bases. Germline trimming cut 3 bases from V and 5 bases from J; bases unmatched to any gene: 6. CDR3 size: 15 residues. The germline CDR1 and CDR2 sequences are SGDLS and YYNGEE. The CDR3 region has the DNA TGTGCCAGCAGCGCGTCGGGACAGGGAAACAATGAGCAGTTCTTC. The encoded protein is CASSASGQGNNEQFF.

The chain joins TRBV6-5 to TRBJ2-7; 7 bases fit TRBD2. V was pared by 1 base and J by 2 bases, with 8 bases of the junction left unmatched. CDR1 MNHEY and CDR2 SVGAGI come from the germline V gene. This CDR3 is 16 amino acids long. CDR3 sequence reads: CASSYLVGGVPYEQYF. The DNA for the CDR3 is TGTGCCAGCAGTTACTTGGTGGGAGGGGTCCCCTACGAGCAGTACTTC.